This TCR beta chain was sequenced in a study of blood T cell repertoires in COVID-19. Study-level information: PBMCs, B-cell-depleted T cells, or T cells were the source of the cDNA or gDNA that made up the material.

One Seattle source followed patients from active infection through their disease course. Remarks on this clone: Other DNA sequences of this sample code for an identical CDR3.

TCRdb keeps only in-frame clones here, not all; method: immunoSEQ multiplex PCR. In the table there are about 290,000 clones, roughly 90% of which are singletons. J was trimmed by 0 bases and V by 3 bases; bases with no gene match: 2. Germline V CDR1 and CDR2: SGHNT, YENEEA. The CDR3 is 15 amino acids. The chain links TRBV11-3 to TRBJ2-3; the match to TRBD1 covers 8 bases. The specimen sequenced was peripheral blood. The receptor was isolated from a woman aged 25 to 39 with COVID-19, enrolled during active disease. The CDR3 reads CASSLRTGSTDTQYF. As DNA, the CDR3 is TGTGCCAGCAGCTTGAGGACAGGGAGCACAGATACGCAGTATTTT.